This TCR beta chain came from a study of Ad26.COV2.S vaccination and SARS-CoV-2 variants (dated by TCRdb to about 2021). About the full investigation: Donors in the vaccine arm were drawn from COV1001, a phase I-IIa trial of Ad26.COV2.S in healthy adults that was multicentre, randomized, double-blind and placebo-controlled. TCRbeta repertoire sequencing was used to assess the specificity and breadth of SARS-CoV-2-reactive T cell receptors after Ad26.COV2.S vaccination. Investigators did not know the trial group allocation while performing experiments and assessing outcomes. A total of around 32 samples were included in the TCR-sequenced set, comprising around 19 Ad26.COV2.S vaccine recipients, 5 placebo recipients and 8 SARS-CoV-2 convalescent individuals. Participants in the trial were split at random into five groups of five each, receiving low-dose or high-dose Ad26.COV2.S once or twice, or else placebo on both occasions. Ad26.COV2.S was given intramuscularly at 5x10^10 or 1x10^11 viral particles, as a single shot or as two shots 56 days apart.

About this clone: Its antigen remains undetermined. Germline is not matched at one junction end, which may reflect a read error.

Read against the paper, the sample's treatment or condition label means: some 19 received Ad26.COV2.S at low or high dose, single or two shots; 5 received placebo; per-sample allocation not given. For vaccine and placebo recipients, the sequenced repertoires came from samples collected on day 63 after the first injection. Between 29 July and 7 August 2020, Cohort 1b enrolled approximately 26 adults aged 18-55 years at one site in Boston, USA. Ad26.COV2.S was a replication-incompetent adenovirus type 26 vector that expressed a prefusion-stabilized SARS-CoV-2 spike protein derived from the original Wuhan strain. According to the germline V gene, CDR1 reads SQVTM and CDR2 reads ANQGSEA. The CDR3, from cysteine to phenylalanine, totals 16 residues. The entry retains the CDR3 DNA only, 48 bases that are in frame from base 1. General study outcomes and caveats: Vaccine and placebo recipients had similar non-spike TCR breadth, a finding consistent with the vaccine containing only spike. The authors noted that total T cell responses may have been underestimated by the TCR breadth and depth analyses. After vaccination, spike-specific CD8+ and CD4+ T cell responses were reported to show substantial breadth. The study lacked the statistical power to compare responses across vaccine doses or regimens. Compared with placebo recipients, Ad26.COV2.S recipients showed higher spike-specific TCR breadth (P = 0.0014).

The immunoSEQ Assay was the method used to sequence TCRbeta CDR3 regions. After extraction, genomic DNA underwent amplification by bias-controlled multiplex PCR, followed by high-throughput sequencing. From the authors' description of their analysis: Collapsing and filtering of sequences were performed to quantify the absolute abundance of each unique TCRbeta CDR3 region. Usable DNA was measured by amplifying reference genes present in all nucleated cells, and TCRbeta template counts were normalized to that usable DNA to estimate T cell fraction. Repertoire TCRs were annotated as SARS-CoV-2-specific when V gene, CDR3 amino acid sequence and J gene were exactly matched to a known reactive TCR set. MIRA supplied the reference SARS-CoV-2 TCR set, which was filtered for enrichment in COVID-19-positive ImmuneCODE repertoires so that public or cross-reactive TCRs were removed. Drawing on the MIRA antigens, annotated TCRs were analysed further at the level of specific ORF or position within ORF. Breadth was defined as the number of annotated unique rearrangements divided by the total number of unique productive rearrangements, and depth was defined as the summed frequency of the annotated unique rearrangements. TCR breadth was compared between groups using two-sided Wilcoxon rank-sum tests. Entries here come from immuneACCESS through TCRdb and include only in-frame sequences with V and J called. Some clones fail to appear in such tables; in the studies checked, an unresolved V gene covers under half of the shortfall, and the cause of the remainder is unknown. D and trimming come from the DNA, and the V and J calls and clone size come from that table. The sample data list approximately 450,000 clones, and more than 80% of these were observed just once. The ten largest clones add up to 9.5% to 15% of the sample.

The chain was built from TRBV29-1 and TRBJ1-1; TRBD1 is a possible D gene, resting on 6 matching bases. The receptor's source is a person aged 18-60 years who received the Ad26.COV2.S COVID-19 vaccine or a placebo. The sample here was peripheral blood, taken in a trial of Ad26.COV2.S vaccine versus placebo. For the CDR3, the sequence is CSVPLGGGSLNAEAFF. The nucleotide sequence reads as follows: TGCAGCGTCCCTCTTGGAGGGGGTAGTCTGAACGCTGAAGCTTTCTTT. The reference TRBV29-1 and TRBJ1-1 proteins fill in what lies around the CDR3, so the full variable domain reads SAVISQKPSRDICQRGTSLTIQCQVDSQVTMMFWYRQQPGQSLTLIATANQGSEATYESGFVIDKFPISRPNLTFSTLTVSNMSPEDSSIYLCSVPLGGGSLNAEAFFGQGTRLTVV.